At least ten counts were recorded for the clone carrying this T cell receptor beta chain. Its cognate antigen is unknown. The sample belongs to a study of CD8 T cells in ankylosing spondylitis. Study conclusions and caveats: Fewer than ten highly homologous variants made up a TCR beta motif that seemed to typify ankylosing spondylitis blood. Certain motif variants had earlier appeared in reactive arthritis synovial fluid and blood. In ankylosing spondylitis patients, matched synovial fluid reportedly showed significant enrichment of disease-linked clones.

TCRdb reanalysed the 5' RACE reads using MiXCR and keeps one entry per CDR3 protein. The sample carries about 500,000 distinct CDR3 sequences, approximately 5.3% recorded once. Trimming stripped 6 bases from V and 7 bases from J, with 18 bases between. The CDR3 extends over 14 amino acids. Sequenced: blood, either unsorted or a sorted T cell fraction (not recorded which). The J gene is TRBJ1-2, the V gene TRBV12-3 or TRBV12-4, with D possibly being TRBD1 (6 bases). The receptor comes from a male donor with ankylosing spondylitis. The CDR3 sequence is CASSGPRGIRGYTF. CDR3 nucleotides: TGTGCCAGCAGCGGCCCCAGGGGCATACGTGGCTACACCTTC.